This is a list of T cell receptor beta chains from one sample in a study of blood T cell repertoires in COVID-19. Sequencing used immunoSEQ multiplex PCR; TCRdb keeps in-frame clones, though not all of them. Of 350,000 to 500,000 clones in the sample, more than 70% were seen once. Sequences were obtained from PBMCs or T cells enriched from blood (not recorded which). These receptors all come from a woman between 18 and 29 years old who had been exposed to COVID-19. The CDR3 runs from the conserved cysteine through the conserved F or W.

v_call	j_call	cdr3_aa
TRBV7-3	TRBJ2-1	CASSLTRDTNNEQFF
TRBV27	TRBJ1-5	CASKVQGTLSNQPQHF
TRBV28	TRBJ2-1	CASGQATGIDEQFF
TRBV27	TRBJ1-5	CASSLRDRYQPQHF
TRBV27	TRBJ2-7	CASSLSRGRYEQYF
TRBV5-4	TRBJ2-7	CASSVDSYEQYF
TRBV28	TRBJ2-7	CASSLVGTGSGEQYF
TRBV19	TRBJ1-5	CASSIGSSREVQPQHF
TRBV5-1	TRBJ1-1	CASSGGQKNTEAFF
TRBV5-1	TRBJ1-6	CASSLVAGFDSPLHF
TRBV27	TRBJ1-1	CASSSPPSAFF
TRBV30	TRBJ1-5	CAWAPGNNQPQHF
TRBV2	TRBJ2-3	CASTGQGFSTDTQYF
TRBV18	TRBJ1-1	CASSPLDSTNTEAFF
TRBV19	TRBJ1-1	CASSARDLGRTEAFF
TRBV4-1	TRBJ2-2	CASSFVTGELFF
TRBV7-2	TRBJ2-2	CASSFFNSGGVGELFF
TRBV4-1	TRBJ1-6	CASRLSGTGGFPLHF
TRBV11-2	TRBJ2-1	CASSLDRDRGREQFF
TRBV7-2	TRBJ1-2	CASSSGQAEGYTF
TRBV10-3	TRBJ1-5	CAIRGQGNQPQHF
TRBV12-3/TRBV12-4	TRBJ1-1	CASSFNRGEAFF
TRBV3-1/TRBV3-2	TRBJ1-4	CASSQAGTGGEKLFF
TRBV27	TRBJ2-1	CASSRTGFEQFF
TRBV6-5	TRBJ2-1	CASSTYAGSRDEQFF
TRBV5-6	TRBJ1-6	CASSDRGRSSPLHF
TRBV7-2	TRBJ2-3	CASSFVSGGAGTDTQYF
TRBV19	TRBJ1-6	CASSTNPGQGNSPLHF
TRBV18	TRBJ1-2	CASSPQGGNYGYTF
TRBV28	TRBJ2-7	CAGGSSYEQYF
TRBV10-1	TRBJ1-1	CASSGGSGTEAFF
TRBV7-6	TRBJ2-7	CASSLQQGSSYEQYF
TRBV2	TRBJ2-7	CAGGERGGGEQYF
TRBV9	TRBJ2-3	CASSSGTSGNTDTQYF
TRBV11-3	TRBJ1-1	CASSLAVSSEAFF
TRBV11-1	TRBJ2-7	CASSFWGQGTYEQYF
TRBV27	TRBJ1-5	CASSSNRPDQPQHF
TRBV11-2	TRBJ2-7	CASSRTGGSYEQYF
TRBV5-1	TRBJ1-6	CASSLAGNSPLHF
TRBV9	TRBJ2-1	CASSVGTGGLSYNEQFF
TRBV19	TRBJ1-1	CASSILPRQGAYTEAFF
TRBV28	TRBJ1-1	CASSSPGGLGTEAFF
TRBV6-2/TRBV6-3	TRBJ2-5	CASSGTSGALWETQYF
TRBV19	TRBJ1-2	CASSAGLNYGYTF
TRBV10-1	TRBJ2-1	CASSERQGLHNEQFF
TRBV5-1	TRBJ1-2	CASSLVGLYGYTF
TRBV28	TRBJ2-7	CASSVPAQSFYEQYF
TRBV6-1	TRBJ1-2	CASSERIGDYGYTF
TRBV4-2	TRBJ2-7	CASSQEDGQGYEQYF
TRBV28	TRBJ2-7	CASSRLTGSYEQYF
TRBV29-1	TRBJ1-2	CSVGAGIFGYTF
TRBV7-9	TRBJ1-6	CASSHRTGTSSYNSPLHF
TRBV7-2	TRBJ2-5	CASSLGVAGGPGETQYF
TRBV5-4	TRBJ2-1	CASSLRREFYNEQFF